One and the same sample provided the 6 T cell receptor beta chains below, sequenced in a study of vaccination effects on CD4 cells after COVID-19. The culture ran for around nine days before CD4+ T cells were isolated. It was two doses of either the BNT162b2 or mRNA-1273 vaccine that participants received. Sequenced by immunoSEQ multiplex PCR; TCRdb stores in-frame clones only, minus some. The data show around 69,000 clones, less than 80% seen once. No cognate antigen is known for these TCRs. The sample in question was CD4+ T cells from PBMCs cultured without peptide, obtained after COVID-19 vaccination. These receptors came from a human donor who received a COVID-19 vaccine.

The genes are TRBV2 and TRBJ2-7; 9 bases fit TRBD2. Per germline, CDR1 SNHLY and CDR2 FYNNEI. With 6 bases clipped from V and 4 bases from J, the junction kept 4 bases outside the gene matches. The CDR3 has 13 residues. Here the CDR3 DNA reads TGTGCCAGCAGCTGGACTAGCGAATACGAGCAGTACGTC. This codes for CASSWTSEYEQYV.

This chain links TRBV20-1 with TRBJ2-3; the D is unclear. This CDR3 has 11 residues. Germline-derived CDR1 and CDR2 are DFQATT and SNEGSKA (reference sequence). The V end lost 3 bases, the J end lost 1 base, and 2 bases lay between the germline ends. Here the CDR3 DNA reads TGCAGTGCTAGGGGCACAGATACGCAGTATTTT. Its translation is CSARGTDTQYF.

The rearrangement joins TRBV12-5 to TRBJ2-3, with TRBD1 identical over 8 bases. Looked up from germline, CDR1 is LGHNT and CDR2 is FRNRAP. CDR3 length: 14 residues. The V and J ends lost 5 bases and 4 bases, in that order; junction bases with no gene match: 5. Here the CDR3 reads CASGPDRASDTQYF. CDR3 nucleotides: TGTGCTAGTGGTCCGGACAGGGCTTCAGATACGCAGTATTTT.

The gene calls are TRBV27 and TRBJ2-2, with 11 bases identical to TRBD2. Per germline, CDR1 MNHEY and CDR2 SMNVEV (reference sequence). The CDR3 length is 16 residues. Trimming removed 6 bases from V and 0 bases from J; junction bases left unmatched: 3. Here the CDR3 DNA reads TGTGCCAGCAGACTAGCGGGGGCCCCGAACACCGGGGAGCTGTTTTTT. This gives the protein CASRLAGAPNTGELFF.

Turning to this clone: It is unclear where the CDR3 begins or ends on the DNA, so no DNA is shown, and the CDR3 is as TCRdb lists it. V and J are TRBV18 and TRBJ2-5; the table gives TRBD1 as D, unverified against the DNA. Germline CDR1 is KGHSH and CDR2 is LQKENI. The CDR3 spans 16 amino acids, including both terminal residues. The CDR3 loop is CASSPLSGQGTETQYF.

The chain is built from TRBV30 and TRBJ2-5; tentative D call: TRBD1 (6 bases). V shed 8 bases and J shed 5 bases, with 18 bases lying between them. CDR3 length: 13 amino acids. Germline CDR1 is GTSNPN and CDR2 is SVGIG (reference sequence). This CDR3 reads CALSGGLRETQYF. The DNA of the CDR3 is TGTGCCCTTTCTGGGGGCCTGAGGGAGACCCAGTACTTC.